This TCR beta chain was found in a study of blood T cell repertoires in COVID-19. As for the study in general: The United States, Italy and Spain were the sources of the acute and convalescent COVID-19 samples. T cells, B-cell-depleted T cells, or PBMCs provided the cDNA or gDNA that served as material.

CDR3 length equals 15 residues. V gave up 2 bases and J gave up 4 bases; unmatched junction bases: 2. CDR1 LGHDT and CDR2 YNNKEL come from the germline V gene (reference sequence). As processed by the authors: From reference gene primer amplification, estimates of nucleated cell counts were derived. Using immunoSEQ multiplex PCR, the repertoire was profiled, and TCRdb retains in-frame clones only, with some absent. The V and J calls and clone size come from that table; D and trimming were worked out from the DNA. Of about 150,000 clones in the sample, about 73% were seen once. This chain uses TRBV3-1 (or the pseudogene TRBV3-2) with TRBJ2-2; TRBD2 agrees at 9 bases. Sequenced input: peripheral blood. The origin of this receptor is a man aged 80 or over with acute or convalescent COVID-19. The CDR3 coding sequence is TGTGCCAGCAGCCAAATTAGCGGGGGCACCGGGGAGCTGTTTTTT. Its translation: CASSQISGGTGELFF.